The next 2 T cell receptor beta chains were all read from a single sample in a study of vaccination and CD4 T cells after COVID-19. Their target antigens are unknown. Treatment defined: approximately 9-day PBMC culture with coronavirus spike peptide pools or control peptides (ViraFEST assay). Sequence data for DNA of cultured CD4+ T cells were generated by the Oncomine TCR Beta short-read assay. TCRdb passed the PCR reads through MiXCR, listing each CDR3 protein once. The sample carries fewer than 25,000 distinct CDR3 sequences, about two fifths recorded once. Material for sequencing was cultured CD4+ T cells from blood. The receptors shown here come from a human donor with COVID-19.

This clonotype was seen more than once but under ten times. The chain joins TRBV11-2 to TRBJ2-3; TRBD1 or TRBD2 may be the D gene (5 bases each). Trimming took off 5 bases at V and 5 bases at J, with 14 bases between the two ends. The germline CDR1 and CDR2 sequences are SGHAT and FQNNGV. This CDR3 has 14 amino acids. The CDR3 DNA is TGTGCCAGCAGCGGGGGAAGATCGGTAGATACGCAGTATTTT. Translating gives CASSGGRSVDTQYF.

The genes are TRBV20-1 and TRBJ2-7; 7 bases match TRBD1. The CDR3 length is 12 residues. Germline V lookup: CDR1 DFQATT, CDR2 SNEGSKA (reference sequence). V lost 4 bases to trimming and J lost 3 bases; unmatched junction nucleotides: 3. The CDR3 DNA is TGCAGTGCTACACGGGACAGCTACGAGCAGTACTTC. Protein sequence: CSATRDSYEQYF.